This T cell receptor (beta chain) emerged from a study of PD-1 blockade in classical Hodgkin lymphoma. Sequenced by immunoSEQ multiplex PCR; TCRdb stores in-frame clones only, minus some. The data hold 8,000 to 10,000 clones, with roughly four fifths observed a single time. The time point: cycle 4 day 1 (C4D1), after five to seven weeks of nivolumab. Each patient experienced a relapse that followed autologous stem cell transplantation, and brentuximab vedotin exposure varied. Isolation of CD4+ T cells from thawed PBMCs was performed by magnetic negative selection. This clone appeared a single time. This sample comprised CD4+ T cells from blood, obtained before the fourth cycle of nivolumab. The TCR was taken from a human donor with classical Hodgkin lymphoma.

CDR3 loop: CASSPGTPVREQYF. The CDR3 DNA reads as TGTGCCAGCAGTCCCGGGACCCCCGTCCGGGAGCAGTACTTC. The chain links TRBV7-3 to TRBJ2-7; D could derive from TRBD1 or TRBD2 (5 bases each). The germline V gene has CDR1 SGHTA and CDR2 FQGTGA. This CDR3 region has 14 residues. The V gene lost 6 bases and the J gene lost 7 bases, with 19 bases spanning the gap.